This entry features one T cell receptor (beta chain) sequence. The CDR3 has 14 amino acids. CDR1 and CDR2 (germline): SGHAT, FQNNGV. V lost 4 bases, J lost 6 bases, and 8 bases stayed unmatched. The data are from a study of cytomegalovirus exposure and HLA in healthy donors. Across the study: Per a later analysis, the roughly 680 first-cohort and fewer than 150 validation repertoires shared one platform.

The data were produced by immunoSEQ multiplex PCR, yet TCRdb's version contains in-frame clones alone and is incomplete. The sample includes 110,000 to 150,000 clones, less than 95% of them seen just once. Donors came from a validation cohort of 95 to 150 subjects, distinct from the first 666-subject cohort. The specimen sequenced was PBMCs. V is TRBV11-2 and J is TRBJ2-7, with 8 bases identical to TRBD1. The clonotype comes from a man aged 18 to 35 in good health and CMV-seropositive. The CDR3 region has the DNA TGTGCCAGCAGCTCTCCGGGACAGGAAACCGAGCAGTACTTC. This sequence encodes CASSSPGQETEQYF.